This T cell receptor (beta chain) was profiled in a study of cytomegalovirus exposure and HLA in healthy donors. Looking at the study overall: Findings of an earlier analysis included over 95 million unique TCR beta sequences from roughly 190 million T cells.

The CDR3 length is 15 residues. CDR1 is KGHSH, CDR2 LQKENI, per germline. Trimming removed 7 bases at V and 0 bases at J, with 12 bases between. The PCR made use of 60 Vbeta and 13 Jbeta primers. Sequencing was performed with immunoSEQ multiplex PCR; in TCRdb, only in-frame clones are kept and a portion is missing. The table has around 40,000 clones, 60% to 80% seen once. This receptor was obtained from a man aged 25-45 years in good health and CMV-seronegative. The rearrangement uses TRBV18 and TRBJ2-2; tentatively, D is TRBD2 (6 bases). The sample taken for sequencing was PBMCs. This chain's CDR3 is CASYRGGANTGELFF. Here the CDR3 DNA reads TGTGCCAGCTACCGTGGAGGGGCGAACACCGGGGAGCTGTTTTTT.